These 19 T cell receptor beta chains were all obtained from the same sample, sequenced in a study of T-cell reconstitution after alpha-beta-depleted transplantation in children. Preparing the TCRbeta library involved the use of unique molecular identifiers. Via MiXCR, TCRdb re-called the PCR reads, giving one row per CDR3 protein. The sample carries hundreds of thousands of distinct CDR3 sequences, 32% recorded once. The sequences come from PBMCs from the stem cell graft donor, collected from the stem cell graft. These receptor sequences come from a human donor who donated a stem cell graft to a child with aplastic anemia.

The chain is built from TRBV5-1 and TRBJ2-7; TRBD2 matches at 10 bases. Germline trimming cut 4 bases from V and 3 bases from J; bases unmatched to any gene: 7. Germline V gene sequence: CDR1 SGHRS, CDR2 YFSETQ. The CDR3 is 15 residues long. The CDR3 bases are TGCGCCAGCAGCGTCATAACTAGCGGGAACTACGAGCAGTACTTC. Translated, it gives CASSVITSGNYEQYF.

This sequence joins TRBV20-1 and TRBJ2-3; 9 nucleotides align to TRBD2. The CDR3 sequence is 14 residues long. Germline V lookup: CDR1 DFQATT, CDR2 SNEGSKA (reference sequence). J was trimmed by 0 bases and V by 5 bases; bases with no gene match: 3. The CDR3 is CSAWAGGSTDTQYF. In DNA form, the CDR3 reads TGCAGTGCTTGGGCGGGAGGGAGCACAGATACGCAGTATTTT.

The chain uses TRBV12-3 or TRBV12-4 and TRBJ2-2; possibly TRBD2 for D (6 bases). The V end was cut by 6 bases, the J end by 7 bases, with 12 bases between. This CDR3 contains 13 residues. CDR3 region: CASSRDSRGELFF. CDR3 DNA: TGTGCCAGCAGCCGGGACTCCCGCGGGGAGCTGTTTTTT.

V and J are TRBV12-3 or TRBV12-4 and TRBJ2-3; 10 bases line up with TRBD2. This CDR3 is 17 amino acids long. The V segment lost 2 bases and the J segment 5 bases; nucleotides outside the gene matches: 10. The chain's CDR3 is CASSLPAAGGPKDTQYF. The CDR3 DNA is TGTGCCAGCAGTTTACCGGCAGCGGGAGGGCCTAAAGATACGCAGTATTTT.

This clonotype occurred a few times. This chain links TRBV5-1 with TRBJ2-1; D remains ambiguous. The CDR3 has 15 residues. V was trimmed by 0 bases and J by 1 base, leaving 8 bases between them. From germline, CDR1 is SGHRS and CDR2 YFSETQ. The CDR3 sequence: CASSLGVISYNEQFF. CDR3 sequence (DNA): TGCGCCAGCAGCTTGGGTGTCATTTCCTACAATGAGCAGTTCTTC.

The V gene is TRBV20-1, the J gene TRBJ1-2, with a tentative D call TRBD1 (5 bases). The V end was cut by 5 bases, the J end by 1 base, with 14 bases between. Germline V gene sequence: CDR1 DFQATT, CDR2 SNEGSKA (reference sequence). The CDR3 consists of 14 residues. CDR3 sequence (DNA): TGCAGTGCTGCCGGCGACAGAAGTAACTATGGCTACACCTTC. Protein product: CSAAGDRSNYGYTF.

This clonotype has a handful of counts. The chain recombines TRBV29-1 with TRBJ2-7, with D perhaps being TRBD1 or TRBD2 (5 bases each). Looked up from germline, CDR1 is SQVTM and CDR2 is ANQGSEA. Trimming pared 6 bases from V and 5 bases from J, leaving 14 bases between. This CDR3 comprises 12 residues. The CDR3 nucleotides are TGCAGCGTACCCGGGGCTTCCGACGAGCAGTACTTC. Translating gives CSVPGASDEQYF.

The table lists this clonotype with a few counts. This rearrangement joins TRBV20-1 to TRBJ2-1; perhaps TRBD2 as D (6 bases). CDR1 and CDR2 (germline): DFQATT, SNEGSKA (reference sequence). The length of the CDR3 is 13 residues. Deletions cut 5 bases from V and 4 bases from J, with 12 bases between. CDR3 sequence reads: CSAVAGGYNEQFF. In DNA form, the CDR3 reads TGCAGTGCTGTAGCAGGAGGGTACAATGAGCAGTTCTTC.

This clonotype was detected a few times. The chain has TRBV4-3 and TRBJ1-5, with D uncertain. The CDR3 loop spans 13 amino acids. Germline values: CDR1 LGHNA, CDR2 YSLEER. V lost 0 bases, J lost 4 bases, and 4 bases lay in between. DNA for the CDR3: TGCGCCAGCAGCCAAGAGACGAATCAGCCCCAGCATTTT. This encodes CASSQETNQPQHF.

This clonotype was detected a few times. The rearrangement joins TRBV12-3 or TRBV12-4 to TRBJ2-5; no definite D call. The CDR3 length is 15 residues. V dropped 6 bases and J dropped 5 bases, with 19 bases sitting between them. CDR3 amino acids: CASRVSTGPGETQYF. The CDR3, as DNA: TGTGCCAGCAGGGTTTCGACCGGGCCCGGGGAGACCCAGTACTTC.

J is TRBJ2-4 and V is TRBV5-1; 8 bases fit TRBD2. The CDR3 extends over 19 amino acids. Germline values: CDR1 SGHRS, CDR2 YFSETQ. Trimming removed 1 base from V and 0 bases from J; junction bases left unmatched: 12. The CDR3 bases are TGCGCCAGCAGCTTGAATAGGACTAGCCCTTTACTAGCCAAAAACATTCAGTACTTC. Its protein is CASSLNRTSPLLAKNIQYF.

This clonotype came up a few times. The rearrangement uses TRBV7-6 and TRBJ1-1; 9 bases are a match to TRBD1. J lost 6 bases, V lost 5 bases, and 7 bases had no gene match. CDR1 SGHVS and CDR2 FNYEAQ come from the germline V gene. The CDR3 has 14 amino acids. Here the CDR3 reads CASSHNRDRAEAFF. CDR3 sequence (DNA): TGTGCCAGCAGCCACAACCGGGACAGGGCTGAAGCTTTCTTT.

This clonotype was detected a few times. This chain links TRBV7-2 with TRBJ1-5, with a tentative D call TRBD1 (6 bases). The V end lost 1 base, the J end lost 7 bases, and 17 bases lay between the germline ends. The CDR3 has 16 amino acids. Germline values: CDR1 SGHTA, CDR2 FQGNSA. As DNA, the CDR3 is TGTGCCAGCAGCTTAGAAGGGGGAGGGTTCAAACAGCCCCAGCATTTT. It codes for CASSLEGGGFKQPQHF.

Here the CDR3 DNA reads TGCAGCGCGGAGACCGTCCAACCTGGGCAGTTTTCAGATACGCAGTATTTT. The encoded protein is CSAETVQPGQFSDTQYF. The gene calls are TRBV29-1 and TRBJ2-3, with no clear D. The CDR3 contains 17 residues. The germline V gene has CDR1 SQVTM and CDR2 ANQGSEA. V lost 7 bases and J lost 4, with 27 bases in between.

This chain connects TRBV18 to TRBJ1-5, with TRBD1 matching 7 bases. From germline, CDR1 is KGHSH and CDR2 LQKENI. The CDR3 has 18 amino acids. Unmatched junction bases numbered 13, after V lost 4 bases and J lost 1 base. Written as DNA, the CDR3 is TGTGCCAGCTCACTAACTCGACAGGGAAGAGGGAGCAATCAGCCCCAGCATTTT. This translates into CASSLTRQGRGSNQPQHF.

The rearrangement uses TRBV7-9 and TRBJ1-5, with D possibly matching TRBD1 (5 bases). V lost 1 base and J lost 7, with 14 bases in between. CDR1 SEHNR and CDR2 FQNEAQ come from the germline V gene (reference sequence). The CDR3 is 15 residues long. The CDR3 nucleotides read TGTGCCAGCAGCTTAGGGGGGGACCCTAGACAGCCCCAGCATTTT. This sequence encodes CASSLGGDPRQPQHF.

The gene calls are TRBV12-3 or TRBV12-4 and TRBJ2-1; 8 bases line up with TRBD1. The CDR3 extends over 17 amino acids. The J segment lost 0 bases and the V segment lost 6 bases, leaving 10 bases of the junction unmatched. The CDR3 nucleotides are TGTGCCAGCAGCCTAGGGGGACAGGTGAGCTCCTACAATGAGCAGTTCTTC. Amino acid sequence: CASSLGGQVSSYNEQFF.

This rearrangement joins TRBV12-3 or TRBV12-4 to TRBJ1-2, with 8 bases matching TRBD1. V lost 0 bases, J lost 3 bases, and 3 bases stayed unmatched. This CDR3 is 15 amino acids long. The CDR3 reads CASSLAGQDHYGYTF. The CDR3 coding sequence is TGTGCCAGCAGTTTAGCGGGACAGGATCACTATGGCTACACCTTC.

In this sample, this clonotype turned up a few times. The chain joins TRBV6-1 to TRBJ2-7; tentative D call: TRBD2 (6 bases). CDR1 and CDR2 (germline): MNHNS, SASEGT. The CDR3 is 14 residues long. V lost 0 bases to trimming and J lost 2 bases, with 8 bases between them. CDR3 coding DNA: TGTGCCAGCAGTGAAGCTGGACTACCCTACGAGCAGTACGTC. As protein: CASSEAGLPYEQYV.